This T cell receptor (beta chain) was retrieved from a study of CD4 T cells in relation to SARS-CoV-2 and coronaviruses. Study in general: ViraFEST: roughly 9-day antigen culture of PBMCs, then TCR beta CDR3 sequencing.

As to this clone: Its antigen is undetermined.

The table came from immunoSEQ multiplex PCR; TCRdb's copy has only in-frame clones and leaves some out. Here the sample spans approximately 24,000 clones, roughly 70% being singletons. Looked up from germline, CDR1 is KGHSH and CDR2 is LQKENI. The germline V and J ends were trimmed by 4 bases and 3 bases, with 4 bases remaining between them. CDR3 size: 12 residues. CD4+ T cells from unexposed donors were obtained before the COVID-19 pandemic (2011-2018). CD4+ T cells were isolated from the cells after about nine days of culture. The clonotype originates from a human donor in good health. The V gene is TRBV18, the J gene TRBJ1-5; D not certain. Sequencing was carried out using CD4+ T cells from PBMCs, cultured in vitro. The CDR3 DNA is TGTGCCAGCTCACTTCCCAATCAGCCCCAGCATTTT. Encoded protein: CASSLPNQPQHF. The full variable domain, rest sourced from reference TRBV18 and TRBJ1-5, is NAGVMQNPRHLVRRRGQEARLRCSPMKGHSHVYWYRQLPEEGLKFMVYLQKENIIDESGMPKERFSAEFPKEGPSILRIQQVVRGDSAAYFCASSLPNQPQHFGDGTRLSIL.